This TCR beta chain is drawn from a study of blood T cell repertoires in COVID-19. Overall study context: The analysed material was cDNA or gDNA that came from T cells, B-cell-depleted T cells, or PBMCs.

Germline values: CDR1 SGHTA, CDR2 FQGNSA. V was shortened by 3 bases and J by 5 bases, with 15 bases between the two germline ends. The CDR3 consists of 15 residues. Produced via immunoSEQ multiplex PCR; TCRdb's table is partial and in-frame only. Among approximately 150,000 clones, 81% were seen once, and the ten largest hold roughly 11%. The chain carries TRBV7-2 and TRBJ2-3; weak D call: TRBD2 (7 bases). The clonotype originates from a man aged 55 to 70 with active or convalescent COVID-19. The sample consisted of peripheral blood. The chain's CDR3 is CASSFGGGQGDTQYF. CDR3 nucleotides: TGTGCCAGCAGCTTTGGGGGGGGCCAGGGAGATACGCAGTATTTT.